The next 27 T cell receptor beta chains were all read from a single sample in a study of T cell responses to AZD1222 COVID-19 vaccine. Clones were read by immunoSEQ multiplex PCR, and TCRdb kept only the in-frame ones, dropping some. Counted here are approximately 90,000 clones, around 90% occurring once; the ten biggest clones make up around 3.5%. The sequences come from peripheral blood, collected on day 0 of AZD1222 vaccination. These receptors were taken from an adult in good health.

The CDR3 DNA sequence: TGTGCCAGTAGACAAACAGGGGGCGGCACTGAAGCTTTCTTT. Protein product: CASRQTGGGTEAFF. The genes are TRBV19 and TRBJ1-1, with 9 bases aligning to TRBD1. Germline V gene lookup returns CDR1 LNHDA and CDR2 SQIVND (reference sequence). The V segment lost 6 bases and the J segment 4 bases; nucleotides outside the gene matches: 6. This CDR3 has 14 amino acids.

The chain carries TRBV7-9 and TRBJ1-6; D not resolved. The CDR3 spans 12 residues. Per the germline V gene, CDR1 is SEHNR and CDR2 is FQNEAQ (reference sequence). Trimming shortened V by 3 bases and J by 11 bases, and 8 bases separated the two germline ends. CDR3 residues: CASSLTDPPLHF. In DNA form, the CDR3 reads TGTGCCAGCAGCTTGACGGATCCACCCCTCCACTTT.

This chain joins TRBV7-2 and TRBJ1-5, with 8 nucleotides matching TRBD1. In germline, CDR1 is SGHTA, CDR2 FQGNSA. V gave up 3 bases and J gave up 0 bases; unmatched junction bases: 10. This CDR3 is built from 18 residues. CDR3 protein: CASSFSGQVPYSNQPQHF. In DNA, the CDR3 is TGTGCCAGCAGCTTTTCGGGACAGGTTCCTTATAGCAATCAGCCCCAGCATTTT.

The genes are TRBV11-2 and TRBJ1-1, with 9 bases fitting TRBD1. The germline V gene has CDR1 SGHAT and CDR2 FQNNGV. The CDR3 consists of 14 residues. After removal of 5 bases from V and 5 bases from J, the junction contained 6 bases not matched to a gene. Here the CDR3 reads CASSGGQGITEAFF. CDR3 bases: TGTGCCAGCAGCGGAGGACAGGGGATAACTGAAGCTTTCTTT.

The chain is built from TRBV27 and TRBJ1-6, with 7 bases lining up with TRBD1. J was trimmed by 7 bases and V by 5 bases; bases with no gene match: 11. The CDR3 is 16 residues long. The germline gives CDR1 MNHEY, CDR2 SMNVEV (reference sequence). This chain's CDR3 is CASSPHRGMGNSPLHF. CDR3 sequence (DNA): TGTGCCAGCAGTCCGCACAGGGGAATGGGGAATTCACCCCTCCACTTT.

This chain connects TRBV6-4 to TRBJ2-1; the match to TRBD2 covers 7 bases. Germline values: CDR1 MRHNA, CDR2 SNTAGT. V lost 0 bases and J lost 9; bases outside the gene matches: 2. The CDR3 is 13 residues long. CDR3 coding DNA: TGTGCCAGCAGTGACTCGACTAGCAGTGAGCAGTTCTTC. Residues: CASSDSTSSEQFF.

This clone has a single count. This chain links TRBV6-5 with TRBJ2-4; TRBD1 matches 10 bases. Germline values: CDR1 MNHEY, CDR2 SVGAGI. With V trimmed by 4 bases and J by 4 bases, 4 bases remained unmatched. The CDR3 covers 15 residues. CDR3 residues: CASSSPGQGKNIQYF. The CDR3 DNA reads as TGTGCCAGCAGTTCGCCGGGACAGGGGAAAAACATTCAGTACTTC.

This sequence joins TRBV9 and TRBJ2-3, with D unclear. The ends were cut back, 4 bases at V and 4 bases at J, with 13 bases in the middle. Germline V lookup: CDR1 SGDLS, CDR2 YYNGEE. The CDR3 has 14 amino acids. CDR3: CASSPGTRSDTQYF. The CDR3 nucleotides read TGTGCCAGCAGCCCGGGTACGAGGTCAGATACGCAGTATTTT.

The rearrangement links TRBV10-3 to TRBJ1-3, with TRBD1 matching over 9 bases. Germline CDR1 ENHRY, CDR2 SYGVKD. V lost 5 bases and J lost 4; bases outside the gene matches: 6. This CDR3 has 15 residues. The CDR3 spells CAISLTGGAGNTIYF. CDR3 nucleotide sequence: TGTGCCATCAGTTTGACAGGGGGAGCCGGAAACACCATATATTTT.

The gene calls are TRBV14 and TRBJ1-6, with no clear D. This CDR3 comprises 13 residues. Deletions cut 2 bases from V and 9 bases from J, with 8 bases between. Germline CDR1 reads SGHDN; CDR2 reads FVKESK. CDR3 in amino acids: CASSQLDGSPLHF. The CDR3 coding sequence is TGTGCCAGCAGCCAACTGGACGGTTCACCCCTCCACTTT.

The chain carries TRBV10-3 and TRBJ2-5; maybe TRBD2 (5 bases). CDR3 length: 12 residues. The germline CDR1 and CDR2 sequences are ENHRY and SYGVKD. The germline V and J ends were trimmed by 11 bases and 2 bases, with 12 bases remaining between them. The CDR3, as DNA: TGTGCCTCCGGGGAGTCACAAGAGACCCAGTACTTC. This gives the protein CASGESQETQYF.

V usage is TRBV3-1 (or the pseudogene TRBV3-2) and J usage is TRBJ2-7, with TRBD1 as a possible D gene (6 bases). Looked up from germline, CDR1 is LGHDT and CDR2 is YNNKEL (reference sequence). This CDR3 comprises 14 residues. Trimming shortened V by 6 bases and J by 2 bases, and 14 bases separated the two germline ends. CDR3 sequence reads: CASRPRGAPYEQYF. The CDR3 bases are TGTGCCAGCAGGCCCAGGGGAGCTCCCTACGAGCAGTACTTC.

J is TRBJ1-3 and V is TRBV30, with D possibly being TRBD1 (6 bases). The ends were cut back, 1 base at V and 6 bases at J, with 13 bases in the middle. The CDR3 has 14 residues. The germline V gene encodes CDR1 GTSNPN and CDR2 SVGIG (reference sequence). CDR3 DNA sequence: TGTGCCTGGAGTGCTGACAGGATTTCAAACACCATATATTTT. It yields the protein CAWSADRISNTIYF.

The chain combines TRBV2 with TRBJ1-1; weak D call: TRBD1 (5 bases). The CDR3 loop spans 15 amino acids. Trimming cost V 5 bases and J 0 bases, with 13 bases left between them. Germline V lookup: CDR1 SNHLY, CDR2 FYNNEI. The DNA for the CDR3 is TGTGCCAGCAGTACCCCAGGGTCCTTGAACACTGAAGCTTTCTTT. Its protein product is CASSTPGSLNTEAFF. Filled out from reference TRBV2 and TRBJ1-1, the complete variable domain reads EPEVTQTPSHQVTQMGQEVILRCVPISNHLYFYWYRQILGQKVEFLVSFYNNEISEKSEIFDDQFSVERPDGSNFTLKIRSTKLEDSAMYFCASSTPGSLNTEAFFGQGTRLTVV.

V gene TRBV28 combines with J gene TRBJ2-7; TRBD2 matches 9 bases. The trim removed 3 bases at V and 5 bases at J, leaving 5 bases unmatched. The CDR3 totals 14 residues. CDR1 and CDR2 (germline): MDHEN, SYDVKM. For the CDR3, the DNA is TGTGCCAGCAGTTTCGGGCGGGGGGGGGACGAGCAGTACTTC. Its protein is CASSFGRGGDEQYF. Complete variable domain (other parts from reference TRBV28 and TRBJ2-7): DVKVTQSSRYLVKRTGEKVFLECVQDMDHENMFWYRQDPGLGLRLIYFSYDVKMKEKGDIPEGYSVSREKKERFSLILESASTNQTSMYLCASSFGRGGDEQYFGPGTRLTVT.

This sequence joins TRBV4-1 and TRBJ2-2; TRBD1 matches at 8 bases. The length of the CDR3 is 16 residues. Germline CDR1 is MGHRA and CDR2 is YSYEKL. V gave up 6 bases and J gave up 7 bases; unmatched junction bases: 13. Written as DNA, the CDR3 is TGCGCCAGCAGGGGGGTGGCAGGGGGCGCTTACGGGGAGCTGTTTTTT. Translation gives CASRGVAGGAYGELFF.

The V and J genes are TRBV5-6 and TRBJ1-2; D is uncertain. The CDR3 consists of 13 residues. Germline CDR1 and CDR2: SGHDT and YYEEEE. Trimming left V 6 bases short and J 5 bases short, with 14 bases between. DNA of the CDR3: TGTGCCAGCAAGGGCACTGGGGATTATGGCTACACCTTC. Encoded protein: CASKGTGDYGYTF.

V is TRBV2 and J is TRBJ2-5; no firm D call. V lost 7 bases and J lost 2, with 14 bases in between. Germline lookup yields CDR1 SNHLY and CDR2 FYNNEI. The CDR3 has 14 residues. The CDR3 DNA is TGTGCCAGCAAGCCAGCGCTTATTCAAGAGACCCAGTACTTC. Translation: CASKPALIQETQYF.

The rearrangement uses TRBV3-1 (or the pseudogene TRBV3-2) and TRBJ1-1; D uncertain. The length of the CDR3 is 13 residues. V dropped 4 bases and J dropped 3 bases, with 9 bases sitting between them. The germline V gene encodes CDR1 LGHDT and CDR2 YNNKEL (reference sequence). The chain's CDR3 is CASSPPWDTEAFF. The CDR3 DNA is TGTGCCAGCAGCCCCCCGTGGGACACTGAAGCTTTCTTT.

The rearrangement links TRBV12-3 or TRBV12-4 to TRBJ2-7; D unclear. The V end lost 2 bases, the J end lost 6 bases, and 8 bases lay between the germline ends. The CDR3 runs 12 residues. The CDR3 sequence: CASSLLGFEQYF. The CDR3 DNA reads TGTGCCAGCAGTTTATTGGGTTTCGAGCAGTACTTC.

The chain combines TRBV4-3 with TRBJ2-3; the D gene could be TRBD1 or TRBD2 (5 bases each). Trimming pared 0 bases from V and 2 bases from J, leaving 12 bases between. Germline-derived CDR1 and CDR2 are LGHNA and YSLEER. The CDR3 has 16 residues. The CDR3 bases are TGCGCCAGCAGCCAAGACATTGGGACCAACACAGATACGCAGTATTTT. It encodes CASSQDIGTNTDTQYF.

The chain combines TRBV5-1 with TRBJ1-4; no clear D. Looked up from germline, CDR1 is SGHRS and CDR2 is YFSETQ. The CDR3 contains 14 residues. V gave up 4 bases and J gave up 5 bases, with 12 bases separating them. CDR3 protein: CASSRTSVNEKLFF. In DNA form, the CDR3 reads TGCGCCAGCAGCCGAACCTCCGTCAATGAAAAACTGTTTTTT.

V and J are TRBV15 and TRBJ1-3; D not resolved. CDR1 and CDR2 from the germline V gene are LNHNV and YYDKDF (reference sequence). The V gene lost 6 bases and the J gene lost 2 bases, with 5 bases spanning the gap. The CDR3 length is 12 residues. For the CDR3, the DNA is TGTGCCACCAGGGCCCCTGGAAACACCATATATTTT. Protein sequence: CATRAPGNTIYF.

V is TRBV18 and J is TRBJ1-1; TRBD1 might be the D (6 bases). Trimming removed 6 bases at V and 4 bases at J, with 15 bases between. This CDR3 has 14 residues. The germline V gene encodes CDR1 KGHSH and CDR2 LQKENI. The CDR3 nucleotides are TGTGCCAGCTCCTCACAGGGCCCGAGCACTGAAGCTTTCTTT. Protein: CASSSQGPSTEAFF.

J is TRBJ2-7 and V is TRBV21-1. TRBV21-1 constitutes a pseudogene. The CDR3 is 12 amino acids. The CDR3 loop is CASSTSISEQYF. CDR3 DNA sequence: TGTGCCAGCAGCACCTCCATATCCGAGCAGTACTTC.

The rearrangement joins TRBV28 to TRBJ2-1; 10 positions match TRBD1. Germline values: CDR1 MDHEN, CDR2 SYDVKM. The trim removed 5 bases at V and 14 bases at J, leaving 15 bases unmatched. CDR3 length equals 15 residues. The CDR3, as DNA: TGTGCCAGCAGTCAAACGGCCCGTGGACAGGGGGAAAAGTTCTTC. The encoded protein is CASSQTARGQGEKFF. The entire variable domain, with the rest obtained from reference TRBV28 and TRBJ2-1, is as follows: DVKVTQSSRYLVKRTGEKVFLECVQDMDHENMFWYRQDPGLGLRLIYFSYDVKMKEKGDIPEGYSVSREKKERFSLILESASTNQTSMYLCASSQTARGQGEKFFGPGTRLTVL.

The V gene is TRBV18, the J gene TRBJ2-3, with D possibly matching TRBD1 (6 bases). This CDR3 has 14 residues. V was cut by 4 bases and J by 1 base, with 9 bases left in between. In germline, CDR1 is KGHSH, CDR2 LQKENI. DNA of the CDR3: TGTGCCAGCTCACTTGGGGGCCGCACAGATACGCAGTATTTT. Amino acid sequence: CASSLGGRTDTQYF.